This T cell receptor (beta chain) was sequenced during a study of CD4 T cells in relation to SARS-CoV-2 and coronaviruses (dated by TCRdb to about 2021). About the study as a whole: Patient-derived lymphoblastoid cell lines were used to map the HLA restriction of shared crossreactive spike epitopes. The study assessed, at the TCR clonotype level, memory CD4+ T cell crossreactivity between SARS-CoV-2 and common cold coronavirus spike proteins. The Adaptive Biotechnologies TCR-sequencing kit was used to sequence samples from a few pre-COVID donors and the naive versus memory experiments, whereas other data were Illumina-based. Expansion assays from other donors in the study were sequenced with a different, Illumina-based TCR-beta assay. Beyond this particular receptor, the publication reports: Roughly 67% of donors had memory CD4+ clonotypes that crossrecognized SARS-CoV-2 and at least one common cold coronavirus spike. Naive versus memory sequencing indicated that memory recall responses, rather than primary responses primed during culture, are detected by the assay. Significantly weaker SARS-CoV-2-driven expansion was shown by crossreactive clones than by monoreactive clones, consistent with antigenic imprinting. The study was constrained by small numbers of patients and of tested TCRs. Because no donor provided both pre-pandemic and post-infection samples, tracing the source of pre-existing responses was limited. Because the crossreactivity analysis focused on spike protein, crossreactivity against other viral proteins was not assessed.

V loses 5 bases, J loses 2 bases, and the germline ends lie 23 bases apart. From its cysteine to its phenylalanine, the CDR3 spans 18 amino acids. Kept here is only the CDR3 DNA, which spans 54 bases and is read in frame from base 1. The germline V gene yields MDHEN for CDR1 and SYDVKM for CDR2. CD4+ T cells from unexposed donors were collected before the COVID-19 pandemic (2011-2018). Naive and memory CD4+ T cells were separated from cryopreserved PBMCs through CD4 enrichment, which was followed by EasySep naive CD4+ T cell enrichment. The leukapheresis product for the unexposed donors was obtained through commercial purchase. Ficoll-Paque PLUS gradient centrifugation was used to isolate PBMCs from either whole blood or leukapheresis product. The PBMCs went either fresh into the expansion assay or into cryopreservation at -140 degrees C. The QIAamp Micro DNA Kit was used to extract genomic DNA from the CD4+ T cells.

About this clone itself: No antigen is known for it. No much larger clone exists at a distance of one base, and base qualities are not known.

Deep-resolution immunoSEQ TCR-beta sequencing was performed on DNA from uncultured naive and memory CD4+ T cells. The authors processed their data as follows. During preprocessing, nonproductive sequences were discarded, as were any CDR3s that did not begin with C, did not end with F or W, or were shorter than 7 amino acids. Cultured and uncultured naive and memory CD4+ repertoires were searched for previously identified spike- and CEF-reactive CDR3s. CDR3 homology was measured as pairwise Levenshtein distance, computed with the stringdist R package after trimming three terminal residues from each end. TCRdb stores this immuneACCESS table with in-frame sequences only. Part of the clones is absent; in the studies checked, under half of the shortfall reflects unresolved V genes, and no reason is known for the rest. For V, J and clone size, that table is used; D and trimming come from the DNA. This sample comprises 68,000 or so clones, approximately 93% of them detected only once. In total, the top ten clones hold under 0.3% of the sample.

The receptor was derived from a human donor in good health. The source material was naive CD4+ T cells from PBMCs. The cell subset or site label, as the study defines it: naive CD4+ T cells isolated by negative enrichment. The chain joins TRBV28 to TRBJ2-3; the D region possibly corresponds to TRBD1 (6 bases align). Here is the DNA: TGTGCCAGCAGTACTAGGGCGGGTGGGGGCGTCCCCACAGATACGCAGTATTTT. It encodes CASSTRAGGGVPTDTQYF.